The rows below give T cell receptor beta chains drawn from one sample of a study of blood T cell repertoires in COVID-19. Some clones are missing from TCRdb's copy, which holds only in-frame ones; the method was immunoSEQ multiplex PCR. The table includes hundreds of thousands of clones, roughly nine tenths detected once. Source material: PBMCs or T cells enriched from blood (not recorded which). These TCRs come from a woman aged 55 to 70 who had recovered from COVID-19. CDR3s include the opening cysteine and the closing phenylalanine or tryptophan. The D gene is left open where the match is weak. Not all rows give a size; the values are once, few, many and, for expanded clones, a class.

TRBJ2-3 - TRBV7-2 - CASSLRDWGTDTQYF TGTGCCAGCAGCCTCAGGGATTGGGGCACAGATACGCAGTATTTT
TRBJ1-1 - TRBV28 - CASTMNTEAFF TGTGCCAGCACAATGAACACTGAAGCTTTCTTT
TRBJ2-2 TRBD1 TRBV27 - CASSLSPGQGANTGELFF TGTGCCAGCAGTTTATCACCAGGACAGGGAGCGAACACCGGGGAGCTGTTTTTT
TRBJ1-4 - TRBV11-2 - CASRVGGGNEKLFF TGTGCCAGCAGGGTGGGAGGAGGTAATGAAAAACTGTTTTTT
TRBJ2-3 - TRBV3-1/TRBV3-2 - CASSQDPGLDDTQYF TGTGCCAGCAGCCAAGATCCCGGGTTGGATGATACGCAGTATTTT
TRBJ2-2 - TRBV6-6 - CASTPTETYTGELFF TGTGCCAGCACCCCAACAGAAACCTACACCGGGGAGCTGTTTTTT
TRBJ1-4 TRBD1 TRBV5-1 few CASSLGGSGEKLFF TGCGCCAGCAGCTTAGGGGGCAGCGGTGAAAAACTGTTTTTT
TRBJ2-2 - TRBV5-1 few CASSLIPTNTGELFF TGCGCCAGCAGCTTGATTCCAACGAACACCGGGGAGCTGTTTTTT
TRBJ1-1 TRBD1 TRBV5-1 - CASSSGQGGYTEAFF TGCGCCAGCAGCTCGGGACAGGGAGGATACACTGAAGCTTTCTTT
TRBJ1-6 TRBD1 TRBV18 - CASSLRDRSRSSYNSPLHF TGTGCCAGCTCACTCCGGGACAGGAGTAGGAGCTCCTATAATTCACCCCTCCACTTT
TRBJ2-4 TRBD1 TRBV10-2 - CASSDPGGLKNIQYF TGCGCCAGCAGTGACCCAGGGGGCCTCAAAAACATTCAGTACTTC
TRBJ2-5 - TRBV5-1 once CASSLEGVQETQYF TGCGCCAGCAGCTTGGAAGGGGTACAAGAGACCCAGTACTTC
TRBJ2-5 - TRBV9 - CASSVGRGGPETQYF TGTGCCAGCAGCGTAGGGAGGGGGGGCCCGGAGACCCAGTACTTC
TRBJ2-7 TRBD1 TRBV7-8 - CASSLAGATGGPYEQYF TGTGCCAGCAGCTTAGCGGGGGCCACAGGGGGTCCCTACGAGCAGTACTTC
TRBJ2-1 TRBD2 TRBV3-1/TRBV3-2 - CASSHGGGNEQFF TGTGCCAGCAGCCATGGGGGGGGAAATGAGCAGTTCTTC
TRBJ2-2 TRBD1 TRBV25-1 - CASSYRGGTGELFF TGTGCCAGCAGTTACAGGGGTGGCACCGGGGAGCTGTTTTTT
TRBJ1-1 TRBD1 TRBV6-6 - CASSTWTGTFF TGTGCCAGCAGTACTTGGACAGGGACTTTCTTT
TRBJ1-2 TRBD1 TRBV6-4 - CASSESTGTYGYTF TGTGCCAGCAGTGAATCGACAGGGACCTATGGCTACACCTTC
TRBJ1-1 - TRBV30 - CAWSVLLGTEAFF TGTGCCTGGAGTGTACTATTGGGCACTGAAGCTTTCTTT
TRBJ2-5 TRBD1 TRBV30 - CAWSMLGTAQETQYF TGTGCCTGGAGTATGTTAGGGACAGCGCAAGAGACCCAGTACTTC
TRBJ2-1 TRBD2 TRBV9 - CASSAGGGKGYGEQFF TGTGCCAGCAGCGCCGGGGGAGGGAAGGGGTACGGTGAGCAGTTCTTC
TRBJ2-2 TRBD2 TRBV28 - CASSLGGTNTGELFF TGTGCCAGCAGCCTGGGGGGGACGAACACCGGGGAGCTGTTTTTT
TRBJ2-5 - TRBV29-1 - CSVEFGARGETQYF TGCAGCGTTGAATTTGGGGCGCGCGGAGAGACCCAGTACTTC
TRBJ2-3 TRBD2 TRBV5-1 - CASSLELAGGTNTDTQYF TGCGCCAGCAGCTTGGAACTAGCGGGGGGAACTAACACAGATACGCAGTATTTT
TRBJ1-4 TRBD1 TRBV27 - CASSLLGQGNEKLFF TGTGCCAGCAGTTTATTGGGACAGGGAAATGAAAAACTGTTTTTT
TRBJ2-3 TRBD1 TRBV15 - CATSLGQGGDTQYF TGTGCCACCAGCTTGGGACAGGGTGGCGATACGCAGTATTTT
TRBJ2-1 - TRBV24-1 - CATSDSPLVKGEQFF TGTGCCACCAGTGATTCCCCCCTAGTCAAAGGTGAGCAGTTCTTC
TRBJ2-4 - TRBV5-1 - CASSSEPQGAKNIQYF TGCGCCAGCAGCTCCGAACCACAGGGAGCCAAAAACATTCAGTACTTC
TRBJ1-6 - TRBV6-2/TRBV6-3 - CASSYESVTSSPLHF TGTGCCAGCAGTTACGAGAGCGTGACTAGTTCACCCCTCCACTTT
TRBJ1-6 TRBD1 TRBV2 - CATMNQGAQNSPLHF TGTGCCACAATGAATCAGGGGGCGCAAAATTCACCCCTCCACTTT
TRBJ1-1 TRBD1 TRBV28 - CASSILTGTGGTEAFF TGTGCCAGCAGTATCTTAACCGGGACAGGTGGAACTGAAGCTTTCTTT
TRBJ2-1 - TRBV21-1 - CASSKESLGAGDYNEQFF TGTGCCAGCAGCAAAGAAAGTCTTGGAGCGGGGGACTACAATGAGCAGTTCTTC
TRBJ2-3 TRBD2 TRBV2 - CASGRGLAGGVTDTQYF TGTGCCAGCGGGAGGGGACTAGCGGGGGGCGTCACAGATACGCAGTATTTT
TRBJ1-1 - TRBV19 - CASSILTGEAFF TGTGCCAGTAGTATCCTCACCGGGGAAGCTTTCTTT
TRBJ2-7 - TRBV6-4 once CASSDLRPSSGYYEQYF TGTGCCAGCAGTGACCTTCGCCCTTCTTCAGGGTACTACGAGCAGTACTTC
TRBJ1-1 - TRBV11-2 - CASSPLGRGQFNTEAFF TGTGCCAGCAGCCCACTAGGGAGAGGACAGTTTAACACTGAAGCTTTCTTT
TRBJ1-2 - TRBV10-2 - CASLNRTGPTYGYTF TGCGCCTCCCTCAACCGAACAGGGCCTACCTATGGCTACACCTTC
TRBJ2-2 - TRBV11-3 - CASSFSRTKNTGELFF TGTGCCAGCAGCTTCTCCCGGACAAAGAACACCGGGGAGCTGTTTTTT
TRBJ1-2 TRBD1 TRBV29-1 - CSVEEGQGYGYTF TGCAGCGTTGAAGAGGGACAGGGCTATGGCTACACCTTC
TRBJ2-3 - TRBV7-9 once CASSTPRDTQYF TGTGCCAGCTCAACTCCTCGGGATACGCAGTATTTT
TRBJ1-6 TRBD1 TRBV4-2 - CASSQEWTGRSPLHF TGTGCCAGCAGCCAAGAGTGGACAGGTCGTTCACCCCTCCACTTT
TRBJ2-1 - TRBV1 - CTSSQDQAGGSYNEQFF TGCACCAGCAGCCAAGATCAAGCGGGGGGCTCCTACAATGAGCAGTTCTTC
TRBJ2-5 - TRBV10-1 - CASSSQGSRGTQYF TGCGCCAGCAGTTCTCAGGGGTCCCGAGGGACCCAGTACTTC
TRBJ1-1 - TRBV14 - CASSRGLGASTEAFF TGTGCCAGCAGCCGTGGTCTAGGGGCGAGCACTGAAGCTTTCTTT
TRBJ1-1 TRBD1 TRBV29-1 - CSVRQGANTEAFF TGCAGCGTTCGACAGGGGGCGAACACTGAAGCTTTCTTT
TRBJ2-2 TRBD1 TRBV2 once CASIGQGSTGELFF TGTGCCAGCATCGGACAGGGGAGCACCGGGGAGCTGTTTTTT
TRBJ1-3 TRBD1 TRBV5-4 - CASSSGQDSGNTIYF TGTGCCAGCAGCTCCGGACAGGACTCTGGAAACACCATATATTTT
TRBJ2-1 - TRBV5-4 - CASSQATGPYNEQFF TGTGCCAGCAGCCAAGCGACAGGTCCCTACAATGAGCAGTTCTTC
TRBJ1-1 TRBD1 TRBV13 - CASSLYRGRGTEAFF TGTGCCAGCAGCTTATACAGGGGGCGTGGGACTGAAGCTTTCTTT
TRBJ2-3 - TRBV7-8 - CASVGTLKSDTQYF TGTGCCAGCGTTGGGACTTTAAAATCAGATACGCAGTATTTT